The present entry profiles one T cell receptor (beta chain) with its context. The CDR3 is made up of 16 amino acids. V was clipped by 10 bases and J by 0 bases, with 19 bases between them. The sample comes from a study of T cells of healthy individuals. TCRdb used MiXCR to reprocess the 5' RACE reads, holding one entry per CDR3 protein. Of around 63,000 distinct CDR3 sequences listed, around 15% are singletons. The receptor's source is a human donor in good health. V gene TRBV12-3 or TRBV12-4 combines with J gene TRBJ2-1; D may be TRBD2 (5 bases). The CDR3 nucleotides are TGTGCCACCTCTCGGGGTCCGGGGAGCTCCTACAATGAGCAGTTCTTC. It codes for CATSRGPGSSYNEQFF.